This is a list of T cell receptor beta chains from one sample in a study of T cell repertoires in cytomegalovirus infection. These receptors have no identified antigens. TCRdb independently ran MiXCR on the reads; one entry per CDR3 protein. The repertoire consists of around 710,000 distinct CDR3 sequences, with 25% to 30% occurring once and the leading ten covering approximately 14%. The sample consisted of cultured CD8+ T cells from PBMCs, taken from culture after CMV antigen stimulation. These receptors originate from a human donor in good health (CMV status not recorded). Some clones in this sample may be carry-over from other donors' samples. The CDR3 runs from the conserved cysteine through the conserved F or W. A D gene is named only where the DNA matches it firmly. Clone sizes are given selectively: once, few, many, or a class where the clone is expanded.

>TRBJ1-1|TRBD1|TRBV2|many
TGTGCCAGCAGTGAAGAGGGGGCGGACACTGAAGCTTTCTTT
CASSEEGADTEAFF
>TRBJ2-3|TRBD1|TRBV24-1|few
TGTGCCACCAGTGAACCGGGACAGGGGGCTGAAGGTACAGATACGCAGTATTTT
CATSEPGQGAEGTDTQYF
>TRBJ2-1|TRBD1|TRBV19|-
TGTGCCAGTACGACAGGGGGCTTGGACGATGAGCAGTTCTTC
CASTTGGLDDEQFF
>TRBJ2-3|-|TRBV14|few
TGTGCCAGCAGCCAAGAGGGGATAGCGTACTACACAGATACGCAGTATTTT
CASSQEGIAYYTDTQYF
>TRBJ2-7|-|TRBV4-1|many
TGCGCCAGCAGCCCCAGGGAATCCTACGAGCAGTACTTC
CASSPRESYEQYF
>TRBJ2-1|-|TRBV2|once
TGTGCCAGCAGTGAATTATCACCGGGAGACTGGGAGAATGAGCAGTTCTTC
CASSELSPGDWENEQFF
>TRBJ2-1|-|TRBV20-1|-
TGCAGTGCTCATTTAGATTTTGTCTACAATGAGCAGTTCTTC
CSAHLDFVYNEQFF
>TRBJ2-1|TRBD2|TRBV9|many
TGTGCCAGCAGCGACGGACTAGCGGGGGACCTAATCGATGAGCAGTTCTTC
CASSDGLAGDLIDEQFF
>TRBJ2-3|TRBD1|TRBV6-6|-
TGTGCCAGCATGGTCCGGGACAGGGGCACAGATACGCAGTATTTT
CASMVRDRGTDTQYF
>TRBJ2-4|TRBD2|TRBV6-8|-
TGTGCCAGCAGGCGGGGGGCAGAGACTTACCCAAACATTCAGTACTTC
CASRRGAETYPNIQYF
>TRBJ2-4|TRBD1|TRBV11-2|many
TGTGCCAGCAGCTTAGATAGGGGGACAGGGGCTTCCAAAAACATTCAGTACTTC
CASSLDRGTGASKNIQYF
>TRBJ1-1|-|TRBV18|-
TGTGCCAGCTCAGCAGAGGACACTGAAGCTTTCTTT
CASSAEDTEAFF
>TRBJ1-4|-|TRBV7-2|many
TGTGCCAGCAGCCCTGAGAATGAAAAACTGTTTTTT
CASSPENEKLFF
>TRBJ2-3|-|TRBV27|-
TGTGCCAGCAGAGATAGCGGAAGCACAGATACGCAGTATTTT
CASRDSGSTDTQYF
>TRBJ2-5|TRBD1|TRBV7-2|many
TGTGCCAGCAGCGTAGGGACAGGGGATGAAGAGACCCAGTACTTC
CASSVGTGDEETQYF
>TRBJ1-1|-|TRBV4-3|-
TGCGCCAGCAGCCAAGATACGGGGGCCGCTGAAGCTTTCTTT
CASSQDTGAAEAFF
>TRBJ1-1|-|TRBV7-6|many
TGTGCCAGCAGCCTACCGAACTCAGATGGGTTTTTCTTT
CASSLPNSDGFFF
>TRBJ2-5|TRBD2|TRBV4-1|-
TGCGCCAGCAGCCCTACCGGGGGGGCCGGAGAGACCCAGTACTTC
CASSPTGGAGETQYF
>TRBJ2-6|-|TRBV5-4|few
TGTGCCAGCAGCTTGGATGGGGTGGGGGCCAACGTCCTGACTTTC
CASSLDGVGANVLTF
>TRBJ2-5|-|TRBV7-7|-
TGTGCTAGCAGCTTAAGCCCGGTTCGAGAGACCCAGTACTTC
CASSLSPVRETQYF
>TRBJ2-5|TRBD2|TRBV12-3/TRBV12-4|-
TGTGCCAGCAGTTTTCTCCTAGCGGAAAGCCAAGAGACCCAGTACTTC
CASSFLLAESQETQYF
>TRBJ1-2|TRBD1|TRBV5-6|-
TGTGCCAGCAGCTTGGAGGGGACAGGGGGCAACTATGGCTACACCTTC
CASSLEGTGGNYGYTF
>TRBJ2-1|-|TRBV29-1|-
TGCAGCGTTGAGGGGTACAATGAGCAGTTCTTC
CSVEGYNEQFF
>TRBJ1-2|-|TRBV7-9|-
TGTGCCGTGAGGGTCGCTGGCTACACCTTC
CAVRVAGYTF
>TRBJ2-1|-|TRBV27|few
TGTGCCAGCAGTTTATCCGAGAATGAGCAGTTCTTC
CASSLSENEQFF
>TRBJ2-2|TRBD2|TRBV4-1|few
TGCGCCAGCAGCCAAGAACCAGCGGGGTATACGAACACCGGGGAGCTGTTTTTT
CASSQEPAGYTNTGELFF
>TRBJ2-2|-|TRBV7-2|many
TGTGCCAGCAGCTTAGTGGGCGGGGAGCTGTTTTTT
CASSLVGGELFF
>TRBJ1-3|-|TRBV7-9|-
TGTGCCAGCAGCTCCACGGCAGGGGTGAAAGGAAACACCATATATTTT
CASSSTAGVKGNTIYF
>TRBJ2-7|TRBD1|TRBV29-1|-
TGCAGCGTCGTCGGACAGGGCCGGAGCTCCTACGAGCAGTACTTC
CSVVGQGRSSYEQYF
>TRBJ2-7|-|TRBV15|few
TGTGCCACCAGCAGAGAAGGGCAGCGCTCCTACGAGCAGTACTTC
CATSREGQRSYEQYF